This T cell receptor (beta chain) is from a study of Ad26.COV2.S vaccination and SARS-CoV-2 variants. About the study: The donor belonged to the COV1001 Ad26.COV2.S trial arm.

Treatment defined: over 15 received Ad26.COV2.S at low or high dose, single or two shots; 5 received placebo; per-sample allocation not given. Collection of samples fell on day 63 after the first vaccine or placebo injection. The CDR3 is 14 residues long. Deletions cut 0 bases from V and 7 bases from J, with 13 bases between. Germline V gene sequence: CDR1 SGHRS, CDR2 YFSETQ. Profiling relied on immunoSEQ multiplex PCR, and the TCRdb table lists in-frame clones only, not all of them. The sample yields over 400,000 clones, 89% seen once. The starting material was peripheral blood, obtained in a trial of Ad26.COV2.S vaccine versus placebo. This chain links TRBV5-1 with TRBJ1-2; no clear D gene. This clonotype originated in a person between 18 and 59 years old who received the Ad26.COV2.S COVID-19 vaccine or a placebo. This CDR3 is CASSLESNGVGYTF. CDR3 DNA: TGCGCCAGCAGCTTGGAATCGAATGGAGTTGGCTACACCTTC.